A selection of T cell receptor beta chains follows, all from one sample in a study of blood T cell repertoires in COVID-19. Sequenced by immunoSEQ multiplex PCR; TCRdb stores in-frame clones only, minus some. The sample lists 250,000 or so clones, 80% to 90% occurring once. Sequenced input: PBMCs or T cells enriched from blood (not recorded which). These receptors were collected from a man between 35 and 55 years old who had recovered from COVID-19. Each CDR3 is given with its conserved first and last residue. The order of the fields is clone size, D gene, CDR3 length, V gene, J gene, CDR3 protein, CDR3 DNA. The D gene is left open where the match is weak. The size of a clone is reported for some rows only, either as once, few or many, or as a class for expanded clones.

clone size: once; D gene: TRBD2; CDR3 length: 16; V gene: TRBV6-1; J gene: TRBJ2-2; CDR3 protein: CASSELAATNTGELFF; CDR3 DNA: TGTGCCAGCAGCGAACTAGCGGCTACGAACACCGGGGAGCTGTTTTTT
clone size: NA; D gene: NA; CDR3 length: 14; V gene: TRBV3-1/TRBV3-2; J gene: TRBJ2-7; CDR3 protein: CASSLLSGSYEQYF; CDR3 DNA: TGTGCCAGCAGCCTCCTTAGCGGATCGTACGAGCAGTACTTC
clone size: many; D gene: TRBD2; CDR3 length: 15; V gene: TRBV27; J gene: TRBJ2-1; CDR3 protein: CASSFALAGNNEQFF; CDR3 DNA: TGTGCCAGCAGTTTTGCTCTAGCGGGAAACAATGAGCAGTTCTTC
clone size: NA; D gene: TRBD1; CDR3 length: 15; V gene: TRBV27; J gene: TRBJ1-6; CDR3 protein: CASSLTGAYNSPLHF; CDR3 DNA: TGTGCCAGCAGTTTAACAGGGGCCTATAATTCACCCCTCCACTTT
clone size: NA; D gene: TRBD1; CDR3 length: 13; V gene: TRBV3-1/TRBV3-2; J gene: TRBJ2-7; CDR3 protein: CASSRTGGNEQYF; CDR3 DNA: TGTGCCAGCAGCCGTACAGGGGGCAACGAGCAGTACTTC
clone size: NA; D gene: TRBD1; CDR3 length: 16; V gene: TRBV28; J gene: TRBJ2-2; CDR3 protein: CASSTQGASFTGELFF; CDR3 DNA: TGTGCCAGCAGTACACAGGGGGCATCGTTCACCGGGGAGCTGTTTTTT
clone size: NA; D gene: NA; CDR3 length: 16; V gene: TRBV4-1; J gene: TRBJ1-5; CDR3 protein: CASSPRPGAKDQPQHF; CDR3 DNA: TGCGCCAGCAGCCCAAGGCCAGGGGCAAAGGATCAGCCCCAGCATTTT
clone size: NA; D gene: TRBD2; CDR3 length: 16; V gene: TRBV19; J gene: TRBJ2-6; CDR3 protein: CASNSGRAGGANVLTF; CDR3 DNA: TGTGCCAGTAATAGCGGGAGGGCCGGTGGGGCCAACGTCCTGACTTTC
clone size: NA; D gene: TRBD2; CDR3 length: 15; V gene: TRBV5-4; J gene: TRBJ2-1; CDR3 protein: CASSSRLATDNEQFF; CDR3 DNA: TGTGCCAGCAGCTCGAGACTAGCTACAGACAATGAGCAGTTCTTC
clone size: NA; D gene: NA; CDR3 length: 15; V gene: TRBV29-1; J gene: TRBJ2-6; CDR3 protein: CSVEGQDSGANVLTF; CDR3 DNA: TGCAGCGTTGAGGGACAAGACTCTGGGGCCAACGTCCTGACTTTC
clone size: NA; D gene: NA; CDR3 length: 16; V gene: TRBV6-1; J gene: TRBJ1-4; CDR3 protein: CASSEYRLSRGEKLFF; CDR3 DNA: TGTGCCAGCAGTGAATACAGACTCAGTCGGGGTGAAAAACTGTTTTTT
clone size: NA; D gene: TRBD1; CDR3 length: 14; V gene: TRBV5-1; J gene: TRBJ1-4; CDR3 protein: CASTSTGGKEKLFF; CDR3 DNA: TGCGCCAGCACCTCGACAGGGGGAAAAGAAAAACTGTTTTTT
clone size: once; D gene: TRBD1; CDR3 length: 15; V gene: TRBV19; J gene: TRBJ1-2; CDR3 protein: CASSLMGQGAYGYTF; CDR3 DNA: TGTGCCAGTAGCCTTATGGGACAGGGGGCCTATGGCTACACCTTC
clone size: NA; D gene: NA; CDR3 length: 17; V gene: TRBV7-2; J gene: TRBJ2-3; CDR3 protein: CASSPQPGGAPTDTQYF; CDR3 DNA: TGTGCCAGCAGCCCGCAACCCGGCGGAGCCCCCACAGATACGCAGTATTTT
clone size: many; D gene: NA; CDR3 length: 13; V gene: TRBV19; J gene: TRBJ2-3; CDR3 protein: CASSPRTTDTQYF; CDR3 DNA: TGTGCCAGTAGTCCCCGGACTACAGATACGCAGTATTTT
clone size: NA; D gene: TRBD1; CDR3 length: 14; V gene: TRBV7-2; J gene: TRBJ2-1; CDR3 protein: CASSETGGKDEQFF; CDR3 DNA: TGTGCCAGCAGCGAAACAGGGGGCAAAGATGAGCAGTTCTTC
clone size: NA; D gene: TRBD1; CDR3 length: 17; V gene: TRBV9; J gene: TRBJ1-3; CDR3 protein: CASSVDGQAYSGNTIYF; CDR3 DNA: TGTGCCAGCAGCGTGGATGGACAGGCCTACTCTGGAAACACCATATATTTT
clone size: NA; D gene: NA; CDR3 length: 14; V gene: TRBV6-5; J gene: TRBJ1-5; CDR3 protein: CAAGEGRSIRPQHF; CDR3 DNA: TGTGCCGCCGGAGAGGGCAGATCAATACGGCCCCAGCATTTT
clone size: NA; D gene: NA; CDR3 length: 15; V gene: TRBV4-2; J gene: TRBJ2-5; CDR3 protein: CASSQGSGVGETQYF; CDR3 DNA: TGTGCCAGCAGCCAAGGGTCGGGAGTTGGAGAGACCCAGTACTTC
clone size: few; D gene: NA; CDR3 length: 17; V gene: TRBV19; J gene: TRBJ2-7; CDR3 protein: CASSIRTEEPKKYEQYF; CDR3 DNA: TGTGCCAGTAGTATTCGGACTGAAGAACCCAAGAAATACGAGCAGTACTTC
clone size: NA; D gene: TRBD1; CDR3 length: 16; V gene: TRBV6-1; J gene: TRBJ1-5; CDR3 protein: CASSGRDRPLNQPQHF; CDR3 DNA: TGTGCCAGCAGTGGCCGGGACAGGCCCCTCAATCAGCCCCAGCATTTT
clone size: NA; D gene: NA; CDR3 length: 15; V gene: TRBV7-7; J gene: TRBJ2-2; CDR3 protein: CASRKARPNTGELFF; CDR3 DNA: TGTGCCAGCAGGAAGGCGAGGCCGAACACCGGGGAGCTGTTTTTT
clone size: NA; D gene: TRBD1; CDR3 length: 15; V gene: TRBV2; J gene: TRBJ2-7; CDR3 protein: CASSEGTGQTYEQYF; CDR3 DNA: TGTGCCAGCAGTGAGGGGACAGGGCAGACCTACGAGCAGTACTTC
clone size: NA; D gene: NA; CDR3 length: 14; V gene: TRBV5-1; J gene: TRBJ2-7; CDR3 protein: CASSLVALETEQYF; CDR3 DNA: TGCGCCAGCAGCTTGGTGGCGCTGGAGACGGAGCAGTACTTC
clone size: NA; D gene: NA; CDR3 length: 19; V gene: TRBV4-3; J gene: TRBJ2-6; CDR3 protein: CASSRRTVDMSSGANVLTF; CDR3 DNA: TGCGCCAGCAGCCGGCGCACCGTGGACATGTCCTCTGGGGCCAACGTCCTGACTTTC
clone size: NA; D gene: NA; CDR3 length: 16; V gene: TRBV7-2; J gene: TRBJ1-1; CDR3 protein: CASSLGRGIGNTEAFF; CDR3 DNA: TGTGCCAGCAGCTTAGGACGGGGTATTGGGAACACTGAAGCTTTCTTT
clone size: NA; D gene: NA; CDR3 length: 16; V gene: TRBV3-1/TRBV3-2; J gene: TRBJ1-2; CDR3 protein: CASSQSAGRDFNGYTF; CDR3 DNA: TGTGCCAGCAGCCAATCTGCTGGCAGGGACTTCAATGGCTACACCTTC
clone size: NA; D gene: NA; CDR3 length: 16; V gene: TRBV19; J gene: TRBJ1-4; CDR3 protein: CASSIMPDRPNEKLFF; CDR3 DNA: TGTGCCAGTAGCATAATGCCAGACAGACCAAATGAAAAACTGTTTTTT
clone size: NA; D gene: NA; CDR3 length: 12; V gene: TRBV9; J gene: TRBJ1-4; CDR3 protein: CASAREGEKLFF; CDR3 DNA: TGTGCCAGCGCCAGGGAAGGGGAAAAACTGTTTTTT
clone size: NA; D gene: NA; CDR3 length: 13; V gene: TRBV6-5; J gene: TRBJ1-5; CDR3 protein: CASTQTGVQPQHF; CDR3 DNA: TGTGCCAGCACTCAGACAGGCGTACAGCCCCAGCATTTT
clone size: few; D gene: NA; CDR3 length: 15; V gene: TRBV11-3; J gene: TRBJ1-2; CDR3 protein: CASSLVAGTNYGYTF; CDR3 DNA: TGTGCCAGCAGCTTAGTGGCGGGGACTAACTATGGCTACACCTTC
clone size: NA; D gene: NA; CDR3 length: 15; V gene: TRBV9; J gene: TRBJ1-4; CDR3 protein: CASSPEGVANEKLFF; CDR3 DNA: TGTGCCAGCAGCCCAGAGGGAGTAGCTAATGAAAAACTGTTTTTT
clone size: NA; D gene: NA; CDR3 length: 16; V gene: TRBV5-1; J gene: TRBJ1-1; CDR3 protein: CASSLASDPFWTEAFF; CDR3 DNA: TGCGCCAGCAGCCTCGCGAGTGATCCCTTCTGGACTGAAGCTTTCTTT
clone size: NA; D gene: TRBD1; CDR3 length: 19; V gene: TRBV7-8; J gene: TRBJ1-4; CDR3 protein: CASSLDPQGVEVANEKLFF; CDR3 DNA: TGTGCCAGCAGCTTAGATCCCCAGGGGGTAGAGGTTGCTAATGAAAAACTGTTTTTT
clone size: few; D gene: NA; CDR3 length: 13; V gene: TRBV28; J gene: TRBJ2-2; CDR3 protein: CACLESYTGELFF; CDR3 DNA: TGTGCCTGCCTAGAAAGCTACACCGGGGAGCTGTTTTTT
clone size: NA; D gene: NA; CDR3 length: 14; V gene: TRBV6-1; J gene: TRBJ1-1; CDR3 protein: CASSEWGMNTEAFF; CDR3 DNA: TGTGCCAGCAGTGAATGGGGCATGAACACTGAAGCTTTCTTT
clone size: NA; D gene: NA; CDR3 length: 15; V gene: TRBV7-3; J gene: TRBJ2-2; CDR3 protein: CASSLVNGYTGELFF; CDR3 DNA: TGTGCCAGCAGCTTAGTTAACGGGTATACCGGGGAGCTGTTTTTT
clone size: once; D gene: TRBD2; CDR3 length: 16; V gene: TRBV24-1; J gene: TRBJ2-2; CDR3 protein: CATSEVAGVPSGELFF; CDR3 DNA: TGTGCCACCAGTGAAGTAGCGGGAGTTCCCTCCGGGGAGCTGTTTTTT
clone size: NA; D gene: NA; CDR3 length: 22; V gene: TRBV4-3; J gene: TRBJ2-3; CDR3 protein: CASSRGLWHRALSGPDTDTQYF; CDR3 DNA: TGCGCCAGCAGCCGGGGTCTATGGCACAGGGCGCTTTCGGGACCAGACACAGATACGCAGTATTTT
clone size: NA; D gene: NA; CDR3 length: 15; V gene: TRBV14; J gene: TRBJ2-3; CDR3 protein: CASSQGYRDTDTQYF; CDR3 DNA: TGTGCCAGCAGCCAAGGTTATCGAGACACAGATACGCAGTATTTT
clone size: NA; D gene: NA; CDR3 length: 16; V gene: TRBV7-9; J gene: TRBJ1-2; CDR3 protein: CASSPRRGEPNYGYTF; CDR3 DNA: TGTGCCAGCAGCCCGCGCCGGGGTGAACCTAACTATGGCTACACCTTC
clone size: NA; D gene: NA; CDR3 length: 17; V gene: TRBV6-6; J gene: TRBJ2-6; CDR3 protein: CASSPRTLNSGANVLTF; CDR3 DNA: TGTGCCAGCAGTCCTAGGACACTGAACTCTGGGGCCAACGTCCTGACTTTC
clone size: NA; D gene: NA; CDR3 length: 12; V gene: TRBV19; J gene: TRBJ2-7; CDR3 protein: CASKGDTYEQYF; CDR3 DNA: TGTGCCAGCAAGGGGGACACTTACGAGCAGTACTTC
clone size: NA; D gene: NA; CDR3 length: 14; V gene: TRBV6-1; J gene: TRBJ1-2; CDR3 protein: CASSEMGGSGGYTF; CDR3 DNA: TGTGCCAGCAGTGAAATGGGGGGAAGTGGTGGCTACACCTTC
clone size: NA; D gene: TRBD2; CDR3 length: 16; V gene: TRBV15; J gene: TRBJ2-1; CDR3 protein: CATSIGLAGGQDEQFF; CDR3 DNA: TGTGCCACCAGCATTGGACTAGCGGGAGGTCAGGATGAGCAGTTCTTC
clone size: NA; D gene: NA; CDR3 length: 14; V gene: TRBV2; J gene: TRBJ2-3; CDR3 protein: CASSRRTSTDTQYF; CDR3 DNA: TGTGCCAGCAGCCGAAGGACAAGCACAGATACGCAGTATTTT
clone size: NA; D gene: TRBD2; CDR3 length: 16; V gene: TRBV5-1; J gene: TRBJ2-4; CDR3 protein: CASSLGLAGGGNIQYF; CDR3 DNA: TGCGCCAGCAGCTTGGGACTAGCGGGAGGGGGAAACATTCAGTACTTC
clone size: NA; D gene: NA; CDR3 length: 13; V gene: TRBV28; J gene: TRBJ1-1; CDR3 protein: CASSLLQNTEAFF; CDR3 DNA: TGTGCCAGCAGTTTATTACAGAACACTGAAGCTTTCTTT
clone size: NA; D gene: NA; CDR3 length: 14; V gene: TRBV21-1; J gene: TRBJ2-2; CDR3 protein: CPTYQGGPTGELFF; CDR3 DNA: TGTCCCACCTATCAAGGGGGACCCACCGGGGAGCTGTTTTTT
clone size: NA; D gene: TRBD1; CDR3 length: 15; V gene: TRBV28; J gene: TRBJ2-5; CDR3 protein: CASSSPGQGTETQYF; CDR3 DNA: TGTGCCAGCAGTTCGCCGGGACAGGGTACGGAGACCCAGTACTTC